The present T cell receptor (beta chain) was sequenced within a study of blood T cell repertoires in COVID-19. Study details: The cDNA or gDNA used as material had been derived from T cells, B-cell-depleted T cells, or PBMCs.

The CDR3 runs to 18 residues. The junction had 6 bases not matched to a gene; V was cut back by 1 base and J by 0 bases. CDR1 SGDLS and CDR2 YYNGEE come from the germline V gene. Per the study methods: By means of reference gene primer amplification, nucleated cell counts were estimated. Sequenced by immunoSEQ multiplex PCR; TCRdb stores in-frame clones only, minus some. V, J and clone size are those of that table, while D and trimming were read from the DNA. Among under 250,000 clones, approximately 85% were seen once, and the ten largest hold roughly an eighth. The rearrangement links TRBV9 to TRBJ2-6; 8 nucleotides line up with TRBD1. Sequenced sample: peripheral blood. The source of this sequence is a man at least 80 years old with acute or convalescent COVID-19. The CDR3 spells CASSVTGGVGSGANVLTF. CDR3 DNA: TGTGCCAGCAGCGTAACAGGGGGAGTTGGCTCTGGGGCCAACGTCCTGACTTTC.